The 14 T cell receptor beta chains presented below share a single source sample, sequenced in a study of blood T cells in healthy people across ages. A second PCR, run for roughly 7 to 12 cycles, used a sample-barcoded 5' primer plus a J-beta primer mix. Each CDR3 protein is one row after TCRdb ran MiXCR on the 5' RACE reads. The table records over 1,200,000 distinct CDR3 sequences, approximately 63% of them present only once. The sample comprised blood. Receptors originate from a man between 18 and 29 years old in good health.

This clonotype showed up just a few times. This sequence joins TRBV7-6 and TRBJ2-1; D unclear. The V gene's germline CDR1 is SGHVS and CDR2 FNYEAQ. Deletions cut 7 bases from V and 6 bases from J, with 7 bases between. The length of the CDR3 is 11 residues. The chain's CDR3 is CASTSTNEQFF. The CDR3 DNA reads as TGTGCCAGCACCTCTACCAATGAGCAGTTCTTC. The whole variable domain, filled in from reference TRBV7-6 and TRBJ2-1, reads GAGVSQSPRYKVTKRGQDVALRCDPISGHVSLYWYRQALGQGPEFLTYFNYEAQQDKSGLPNDRFSAERPEGSISTLTIQRTEQRDSAMYRCASTSTNEQFFGPGTRLTVL.

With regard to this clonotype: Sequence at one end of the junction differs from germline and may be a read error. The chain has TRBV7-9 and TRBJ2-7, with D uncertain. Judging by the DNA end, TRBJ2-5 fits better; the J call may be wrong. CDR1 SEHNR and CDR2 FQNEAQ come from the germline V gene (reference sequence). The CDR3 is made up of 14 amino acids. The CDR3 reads CASSLEPGSGTQYF. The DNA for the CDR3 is TGCGCCAGCAGCTTGGAGCCTGGTTCGGGGACCCAGTACTTC.

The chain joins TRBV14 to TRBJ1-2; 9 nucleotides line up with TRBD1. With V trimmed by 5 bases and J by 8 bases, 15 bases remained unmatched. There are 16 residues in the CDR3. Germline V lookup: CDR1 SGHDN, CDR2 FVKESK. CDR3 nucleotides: TGTGCCAGCAGCTTCTTAGAAGGACGAGGGACAGGGGGCTACACCTTC. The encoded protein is CASSFLEGRGTGGYTF.

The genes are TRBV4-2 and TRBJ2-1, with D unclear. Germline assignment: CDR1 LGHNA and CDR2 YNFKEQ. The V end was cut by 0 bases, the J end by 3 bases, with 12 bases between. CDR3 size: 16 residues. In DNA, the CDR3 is TGTGCCAGCAGCCAAGATCCCCAGACGGTCTACAATGAGCAGTTCTTC. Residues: CASSQDPQTVYNEQFF.

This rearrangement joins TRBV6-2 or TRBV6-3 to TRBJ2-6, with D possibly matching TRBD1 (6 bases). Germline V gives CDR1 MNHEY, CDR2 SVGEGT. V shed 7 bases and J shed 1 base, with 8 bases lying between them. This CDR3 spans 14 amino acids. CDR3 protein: CASTTGSGANVLTF. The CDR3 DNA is TGTGCCAGCACAACAGGGTCTGGGGCCAACGTCCTGACTTTC.

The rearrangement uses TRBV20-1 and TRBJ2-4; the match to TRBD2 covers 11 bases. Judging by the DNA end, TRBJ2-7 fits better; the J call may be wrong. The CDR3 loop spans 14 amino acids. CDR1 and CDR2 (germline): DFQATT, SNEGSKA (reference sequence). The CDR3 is CSARIAGGLNEQYF. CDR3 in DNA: TGCAGTGCTAGGATAGCGGGAGGGTTAAACGAGCAGTACTTC.

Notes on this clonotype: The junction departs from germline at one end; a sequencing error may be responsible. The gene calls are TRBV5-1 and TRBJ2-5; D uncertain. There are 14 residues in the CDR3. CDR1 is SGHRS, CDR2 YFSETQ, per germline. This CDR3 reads CASSLSRNHETQYF. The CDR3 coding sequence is TGCGCCAGCAGCTTATCTAGGAACCACGAGACCCAGTACTTC.

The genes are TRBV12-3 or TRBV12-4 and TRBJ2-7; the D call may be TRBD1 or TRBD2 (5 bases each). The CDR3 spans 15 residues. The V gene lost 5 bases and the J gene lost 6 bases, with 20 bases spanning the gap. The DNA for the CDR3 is TGTGCCAGCAGTACCTTGGTATTTTCGAGGGGCGAGCAGTACTTC. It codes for CASSTLVFSRGEQYF.

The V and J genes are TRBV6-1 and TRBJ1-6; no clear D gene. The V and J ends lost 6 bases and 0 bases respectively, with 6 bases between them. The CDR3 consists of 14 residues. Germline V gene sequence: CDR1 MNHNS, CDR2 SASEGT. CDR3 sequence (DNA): TGTGCCAGCAGGGGGAGCTCCTATAATTCACCCCTCCACTTT. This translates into CASRGSSYNSPLHF.

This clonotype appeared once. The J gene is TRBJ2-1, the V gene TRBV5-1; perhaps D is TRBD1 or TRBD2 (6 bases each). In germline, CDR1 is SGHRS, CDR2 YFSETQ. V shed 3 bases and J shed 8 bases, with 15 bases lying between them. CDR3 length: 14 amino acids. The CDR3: CASSWRLGGYEQFF. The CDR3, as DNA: TGCGCCAGCAGCTGGCGACTGGGGGGCTATGAGCAGTTCTTC.

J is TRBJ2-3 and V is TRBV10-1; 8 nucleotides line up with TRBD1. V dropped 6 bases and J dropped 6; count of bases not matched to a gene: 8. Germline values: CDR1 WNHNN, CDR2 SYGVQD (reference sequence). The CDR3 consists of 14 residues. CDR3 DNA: TGCGCCAGCAGCCCTAACAGGGGGACCGATACGCAGTATTTT. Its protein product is CASSPNRGTDTQYF.

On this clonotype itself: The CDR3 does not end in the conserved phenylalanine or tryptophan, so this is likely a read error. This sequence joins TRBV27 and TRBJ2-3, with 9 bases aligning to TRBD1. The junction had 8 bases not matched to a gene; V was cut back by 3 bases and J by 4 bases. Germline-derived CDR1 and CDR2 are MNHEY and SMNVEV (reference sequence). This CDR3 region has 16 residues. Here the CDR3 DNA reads TGTGCCAGCAGTTTTCCCGGACAGGGGTGGCCAGATACGCAGTATTTG. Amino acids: CASSFPGQGWPDTQYL.

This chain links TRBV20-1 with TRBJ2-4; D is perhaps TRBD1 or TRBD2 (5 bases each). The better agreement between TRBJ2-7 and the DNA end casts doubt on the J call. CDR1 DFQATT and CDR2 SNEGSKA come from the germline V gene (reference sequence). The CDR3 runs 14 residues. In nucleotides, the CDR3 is TGCAGTGCTGAACAACAGGCGAGGGGCTACGAGCAGTACTTC. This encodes CSAEQQARGYEQYF.

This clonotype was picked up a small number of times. The CDR3 loop is CASSARQGYEQYF. In DNA form, the CDR3 reads TGTGCCAGCAGCGCCCGACAGGGCTACGAGCAGTACTTC. V is TRBV27 and J is TRBJ2-7, with 7 bases identical to TRBD1. Losses at the gene ends were 6 bases for V and 3 bases for J; bases not matched to a gene: 5. Germline V CDR1 and CDR2: MNHEY, SMNVEV (reference sequence). This CDR3 comprises 13 residues.